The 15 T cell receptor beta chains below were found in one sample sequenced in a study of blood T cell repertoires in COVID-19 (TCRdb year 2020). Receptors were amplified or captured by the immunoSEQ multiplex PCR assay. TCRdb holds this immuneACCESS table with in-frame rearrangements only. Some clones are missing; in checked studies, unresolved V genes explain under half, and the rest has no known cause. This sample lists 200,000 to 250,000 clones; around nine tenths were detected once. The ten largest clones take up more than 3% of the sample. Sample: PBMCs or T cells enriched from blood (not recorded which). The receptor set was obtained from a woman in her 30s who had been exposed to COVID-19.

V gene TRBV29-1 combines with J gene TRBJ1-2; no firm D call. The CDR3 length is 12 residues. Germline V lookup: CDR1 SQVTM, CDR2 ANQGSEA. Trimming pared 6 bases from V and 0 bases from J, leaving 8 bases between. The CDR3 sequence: CSVEGSNYGYTF. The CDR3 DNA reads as TGCAGCGTGGAGGGCTCTAACTATGGCTACACCTTC.

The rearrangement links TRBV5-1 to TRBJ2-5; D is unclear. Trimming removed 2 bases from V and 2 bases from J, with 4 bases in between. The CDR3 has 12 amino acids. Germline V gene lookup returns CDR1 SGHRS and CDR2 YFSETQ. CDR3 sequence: CASSFQQETQYF. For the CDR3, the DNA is TGCGCCAGCAGCTTCCAGCAAGAGACCCAGTACTTC. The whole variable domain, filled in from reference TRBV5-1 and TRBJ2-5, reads KAGVTQTPRYLIKTRGQQVTLSCSPISGHRSVSWYQQTPGQGLQFLFEYFSETQRNKGNFPGRFSGRQFSNSRSEMNVSTLELGDSALYLCASSFQQETQYFGPGTRLLVL.

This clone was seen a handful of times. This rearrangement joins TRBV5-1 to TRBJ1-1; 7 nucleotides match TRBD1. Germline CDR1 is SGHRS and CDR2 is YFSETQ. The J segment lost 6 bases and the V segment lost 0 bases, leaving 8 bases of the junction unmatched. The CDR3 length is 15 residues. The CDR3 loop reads CASSLGDRDGPEAFF. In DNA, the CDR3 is TGCGCCAGCAGCTTGGGAGACAGGGACGGCCCTGAAGCTTTCTTT. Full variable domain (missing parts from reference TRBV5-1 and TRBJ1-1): KAGVTQTPRYLIKTRGQQVTLSCSPISGHRSVSWYQQTPGQGLQFLFEYFSETQRNKGNFPGRFSGRQFSNSRSEMNVSTLELGDSALYLCASSLGDRDGPEAFFGQGTRLTVV.

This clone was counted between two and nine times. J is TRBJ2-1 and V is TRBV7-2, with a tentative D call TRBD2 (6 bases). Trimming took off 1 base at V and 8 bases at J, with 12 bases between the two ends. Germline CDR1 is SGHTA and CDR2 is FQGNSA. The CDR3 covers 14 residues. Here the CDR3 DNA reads TGTGCCAGCAGCTTAGACCCTAGCGAGTATGAGCAGTTCTTC. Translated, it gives CASSLDPSEYEQFF.

The CDR3 sequence: CASSELDIWGRAYEQYF. CDR3 coding DNA: TGTGCCAGCAGTGAGCTGGACATCTGGGGCAGGGCCTACGAGCAGTACTTC. This chain uses TRBV2 with TRBJ2-7; TRBD1 might be the D (5 bases). There are 17 residues in the CDR3. Trimming left V 3 bases short and J 2 bases short, with 20 bases between. In germline, CDR1 is SNHLY, CDR2 FYNNEI.

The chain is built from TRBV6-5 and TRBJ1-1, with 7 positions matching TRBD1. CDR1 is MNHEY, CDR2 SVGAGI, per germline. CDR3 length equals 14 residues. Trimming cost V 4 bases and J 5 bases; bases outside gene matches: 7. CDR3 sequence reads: CASSSMTGSTEAFF. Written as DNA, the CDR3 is TGTGCCAGCAGTTCCATGACAGGGAGTACTGAAGCTTTCTTT.

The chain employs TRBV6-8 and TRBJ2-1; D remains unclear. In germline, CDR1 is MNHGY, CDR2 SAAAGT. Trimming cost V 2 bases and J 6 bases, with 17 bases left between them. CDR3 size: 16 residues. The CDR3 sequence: CASSYLSRDCGNEQFF. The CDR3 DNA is TGTGCCAGCAGTTACCTTTCTAGAGATTGTGGCAATGAGCAGTTCTTC.

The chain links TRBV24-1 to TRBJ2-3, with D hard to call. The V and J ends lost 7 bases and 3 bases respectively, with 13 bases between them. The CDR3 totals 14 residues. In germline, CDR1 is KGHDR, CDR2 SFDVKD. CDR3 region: CATSPRWPTDTQYF. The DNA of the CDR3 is TGTGCCACCAGCCCTCGTTGGCCGACAGATACGCAGTATTTT.

Written as DNA, the CDR3 is TGTGCCAGCAGCTTACCACTAGCGGGATTAGTCACGCAGTATTTT. It specifies CASSLPLAGLVTQYF. The chain uses TRBV7-8 and TRBJ2-3, with 10 nucleotides matching TRBD2. The length of the CDR3 is 15 residues. Germline V gives CDR1 SGHVS, CDR2 FQNEAQ. V lost 2 bases and J lost 9; bases outside the gene matches: 8.

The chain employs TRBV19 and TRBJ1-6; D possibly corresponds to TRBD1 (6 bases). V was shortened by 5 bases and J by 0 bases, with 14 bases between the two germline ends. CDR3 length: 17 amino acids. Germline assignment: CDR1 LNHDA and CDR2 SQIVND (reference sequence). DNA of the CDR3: TGTGCCAGTAGTGAGTCCACAGGGTACTCCTATAATTCACCCCTCCACTTT. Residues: CASSESTGYSYNSPLHF.

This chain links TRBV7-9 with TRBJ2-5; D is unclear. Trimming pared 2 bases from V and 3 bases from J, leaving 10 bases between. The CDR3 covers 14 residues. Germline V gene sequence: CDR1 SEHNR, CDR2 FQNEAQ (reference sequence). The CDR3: CASSLNVLEETQYF. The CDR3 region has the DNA TGTGCCAGCAGCTTAAATGTGTTAGAAGAGACCCAGTACTTC.

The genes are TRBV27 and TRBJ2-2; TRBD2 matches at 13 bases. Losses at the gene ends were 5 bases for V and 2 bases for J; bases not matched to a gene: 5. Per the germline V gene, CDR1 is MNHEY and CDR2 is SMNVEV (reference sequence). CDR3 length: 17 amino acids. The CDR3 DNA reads TGTGCCAGCAGTCACTTGGGACTAGCGGGAAACACCGGGGAGCTGTTTTTT. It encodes CASSHLGLAGNTGELFF.

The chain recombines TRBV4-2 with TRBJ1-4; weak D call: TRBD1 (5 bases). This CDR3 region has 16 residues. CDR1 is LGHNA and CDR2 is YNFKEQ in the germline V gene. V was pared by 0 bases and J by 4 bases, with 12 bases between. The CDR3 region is CASSQDGARDNEKLFF. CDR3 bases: TGTGCCAGCAGCCAAGATGGGGCCAGGGATAATGAAAAACTGTTTTTT.

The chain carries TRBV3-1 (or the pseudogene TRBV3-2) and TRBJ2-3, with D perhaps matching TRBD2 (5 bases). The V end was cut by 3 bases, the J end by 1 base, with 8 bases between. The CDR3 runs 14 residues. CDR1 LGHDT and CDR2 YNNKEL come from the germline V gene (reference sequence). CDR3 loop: CASSQNGGTDTQYF. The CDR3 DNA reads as TGTGCCAGCAGCCAGAACGGGGGCACAGATACGCAGTATTTT.

Written as DNA, the CDR3 is TGCGCCAGCAGCTTGCTTGGGACAGGGGCCTCCGGGGAGCTGTTTTTT. As protein: CASSLLGTGASGELFF. The chain uses TRBV5-1 and TRBJ2-2; TRBD1 aligns across 10 bases. Germline V gene sequence: CDR1 SGHRS, CDR2 YFSETQ. J gave up 6 bases and V 1 base, and 6 bases lay outside the gene matches. The CDR3 is 16 amino acids. The full variable domain, completed using reference TRBV5-1 and TRBJ2-2, is KAGVTQTPRYLIKTRGQQVTLSCSPISGHRSVSWYQQTPGQGLQFLFEYFSETQRNKGNFPGRFSGRQFSNSRSEMNVSTLELGDSALYLCASSLLGTGASGELFFGEGSRLTVL.